The 6 T cell receptor beta chains in this list originate from one sample, sequenced in a study of long-term antiretroviral therapy in people with HIV. Survey-level resolution applied to immunoSEQ assay v3.0. The method was immunoSEQ multiplex PCR; TCRdb's version includes in-frame clones alone and lacks a portion of them. The sample contains roughly 44,000 clones, more than 90% of which appear only once. Source: unsorted PBMCs, taken 3.7 years after starting antiretroviral therapy. These receptors all stem from a woman in her 50s with HIV.

The chain combines TRBV25-1 with TRBJ2-2; perhaps D is TRBD1 or TRBD2 (5 bases each). V was pared by 6 bases and J by 1 base, with 15 bases between. The CDR3 has 16 residues. CDR1 is MGHDK and CDR2 is SYGVNS in the germline V gene. CDR3 DNA sequence: TGTGCCAGCAGAGACCCGGGACCGATGAACACCGGGGAGCTGTTTTTT. Protein: CASRDPGPMNTGELFF.

The J gene is TRBJ2-3, the V gene TRBV11-1, with a tentative D call TRBD1 (6 bases). Germline lookup yields CDR1 SGHAT and CDR2 FQDESV (reference sequence). V was shortened by 4 bases and J by 7 bases, with 15 bases between the two germline ends. The CDR3 length is 14 residues. CDR3 loop: CASSSLHRANTQYF. The CDR3 nucleotides are TGTGCCAGCAGCTCGCTCCACAGGGCAAATACGCAGTATTTT.

This chain links TRBV6-4 with TRBJ2-1, with 8 nucleotides matching TRBD2. CDR1 and CDR2 (germline): MRHNA, SNTAGT. The CDR3 covers 14 residues. V shed 5 bases, J shed 8 bases, and the junction held 8 bases outside the gene matches. The CDR3 nucleotides read TGTGCCAGCAGTCCCGGGACTAGGAGCGATGAGCAGTTCTTC. This codes for CASSPGTRSDEQFF.

V usage is TRBV19 and J usage is TRBJ2-3; TRBD2 agrees at 9 bases. The CDR3 loop spans 14 amino acids. Germline assignment: CDR1 LNHDA and CDR2 SQIVND (reference sequence). V lost 7 bases and J lost 4; bases outside the gene matches: 6. This chain's CDR3 is CASKPSGGSDTQYF. The CDR3 nucleotides read TGTGCCAGTAAGCCCAGCGGGGGGTCAGATACGCAGTATTTT.

This rearrangement joins TRBV7-8 to TRBJ1-5; a weak D match, TRBD1 (6 bases). CDR3 size: 14 residues. Germline V gene lookup returns CDR1 SGHVS and CDR2 FQNEAQ. V was cut by 6 bases and J by 2 bases, with 11 bases left in between. The CDR3 DNA is TGTGCCAGCAGTAAACCAGGGGGCAATCAGCCCCAGCATTTT. This gives the protein CASSKPGGNQPQHF.

V gene TRBV2 combines with J gene TRBJ1-6; 10 bases map to TRBD1. The CDR3 is 16 amino acids. Germline CDR1 is SNHLY and CDR2 is FYNNEI. After removal of 5 bases from V and 4 bases from J, the junction contained 5 bases not matched to a gene. DNA of the CDR3: TGTGCCAGCAGTAAGGACAGGGGGGCTTATAATTCACCCCTCCACTTT. Its translation is CASSKDRGAYNSPLHF.